The clone carrying this TCR beta chain occurred a few times. Its antigen is still unknown. Sequencing was performed with immunoSEQ multiplex PCR; in TCRdb, only in-frame clones are kept and a portion is missing. The table records a few thousand clones, 60% to 80% of them present only once. The sample comes from a study of chemoradiotherapy in HPV16-positive cancers. Study context: Functional T-cell assays on a couple of HPV16-positive patients' cells defined candidate HPV-specific clones and common TCR motifs.

The junction had 6 bases not matched to a gene; V was cut back by 6 bases and J by 5 bases. The CDR3 is 13 residues long. Germline lookup yields CDR1 SQVTM and CDR2 ANQGSEA. Whole-study results and caveats: For HPV16-positive patients, expanding HPV-responsive T cells associated with longer recurrence-free survival. Candidate HPV-specific clones and E7-related TCR motifs grew in tumor during treatment.

Repeated repertoire sampling spanned the course of chemoradiotherapy. The sequencing used tumor tissue, collected from a patient who underwent chemoradiotherapy. The V gene is TRBV29-1, the J gene TRBJ2-1; TRBD2 aligns across 8 bases. This sequence originates from a human donor with HPV-associated anogenital cancer. CDR3 residues: CSVGPRGDNEQFF. CDR3 DNA sequence: TGCAGCGTGGGCCCGCGGGGGGACAATGAGCAGTTCTTC.